This T cell receptor beta chain was captured in a study of shared clonotypes between healthy human individuals. Study-wide background: Per-donor plates numbered three CD4 naive, three CD4 memory, two CD8 naive and one CD8 memory.

TCRdb's table, derived via immunoSEQ multiplex PCR, lists solely in-frame clones and lacks some. The sample has more than 2 million clones; almost 96% are singletons. J gave up 2 bases and V 1 base, and 4 bases lay outside the gene matches. This CDR3 contains 16 residues. CDR1 is KGHSH, CDR2 LQKENI, per germline. The TCR originated in a man between 18 and 35 years old in good health. The rearrangement joins TRBV18 to TRBJ2-7; 11 nucleotides match TRBD2. The sequenced material came from naive CD4+ T cells sorted from blood. Subset defined: CD45RA+ positively selected. The CDR3 here is CASSPQATSGTYEQYF. The CDR3 nucleotides read TGTGCCAGCTCACCACAGGCGACTAGCGGGACCTACGAGCAGTACTTC.